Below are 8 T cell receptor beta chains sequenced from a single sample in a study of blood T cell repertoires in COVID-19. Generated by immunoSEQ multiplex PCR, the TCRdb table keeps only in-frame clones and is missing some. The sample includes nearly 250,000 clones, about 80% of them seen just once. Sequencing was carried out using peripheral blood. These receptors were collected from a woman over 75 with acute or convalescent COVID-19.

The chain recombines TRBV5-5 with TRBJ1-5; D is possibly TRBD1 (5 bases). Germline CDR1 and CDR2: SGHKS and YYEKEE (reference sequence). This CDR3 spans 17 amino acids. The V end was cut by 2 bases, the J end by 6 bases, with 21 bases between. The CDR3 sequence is CASSFGNSGFLGQPQHF. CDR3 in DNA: TGTGCCAGCAGCTTCGGAAATTCAGGGTTTCTTGGTCAGCCCCAGCATTTT.

The CDR3 is CASCSGRTNVNTEAFF. The CDR3 DNA reads as TGTGCCAGCTGTTCGGGTAGGACAAATGTGAACACTGAAGCTTTCTTT. The V gene is TRBV6-5, the J gene TRBJ1-1; possible D gene TRBD1, 5 bases. The CDR3 runs 16 residues. Germline V gives CDR1 MNHEY, CDR2 SVGAGI. With 8 bases removed from V and 0 bases from J, the gap between germline ends came to 19 bases.

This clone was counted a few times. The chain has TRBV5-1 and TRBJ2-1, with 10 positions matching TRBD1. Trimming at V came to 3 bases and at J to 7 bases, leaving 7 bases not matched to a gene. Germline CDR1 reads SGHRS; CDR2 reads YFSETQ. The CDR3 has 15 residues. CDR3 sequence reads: CASSSGQGDLNEQFF. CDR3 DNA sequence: TGCGCCAGCAGCTCTGGACAGGGGGATTTAAATGAGCAGTTCTTC.

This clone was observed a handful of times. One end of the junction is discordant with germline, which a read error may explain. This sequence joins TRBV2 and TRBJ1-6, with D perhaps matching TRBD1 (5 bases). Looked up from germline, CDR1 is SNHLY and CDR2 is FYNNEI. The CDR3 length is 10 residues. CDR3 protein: CASSGARVDF. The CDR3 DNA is TGTGCCAGCAGTGGGGCCAGGGTAGACTTT.

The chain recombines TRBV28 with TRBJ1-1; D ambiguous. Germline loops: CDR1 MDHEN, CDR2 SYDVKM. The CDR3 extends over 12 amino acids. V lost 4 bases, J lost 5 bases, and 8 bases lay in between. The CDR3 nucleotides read TGTGCCAGCAGTTACCGTAGTACTGAAGCTTTCTTT. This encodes CASSYRSTEAFF.

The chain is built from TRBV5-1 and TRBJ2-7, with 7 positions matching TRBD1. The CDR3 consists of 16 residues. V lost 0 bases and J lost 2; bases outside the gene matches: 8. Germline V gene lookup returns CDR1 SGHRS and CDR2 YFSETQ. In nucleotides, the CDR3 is TGCGCCAGCAGCTTGGCCTCACAGGGGACCCCCTACGAGCAGTACTTC. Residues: CASSLASQGTPYEQYF.

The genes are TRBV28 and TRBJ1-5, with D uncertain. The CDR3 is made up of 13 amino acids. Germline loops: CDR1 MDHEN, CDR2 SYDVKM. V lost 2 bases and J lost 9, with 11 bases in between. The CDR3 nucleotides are TGTGCCAGCAGTTTAACTTCTTTTCCGCCCCAGCATTTT. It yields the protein CASSLTSFPPQHF.

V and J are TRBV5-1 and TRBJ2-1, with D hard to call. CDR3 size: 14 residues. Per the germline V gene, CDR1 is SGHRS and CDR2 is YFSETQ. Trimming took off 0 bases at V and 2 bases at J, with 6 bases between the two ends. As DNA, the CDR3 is TGCGCCAGCAGCTTGGACTCGACCTACAATGAGCAGTTCTTC. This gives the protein CASSLDSTYNEQFF.